This TCR beta chain emerged from a study of blood T cell repertoires in COVID-19 (dated by TCRdb to the early 2020s). Study-wide context: Samples from collaborators originated in the United States, Italy and Spain and spanned both the acute and convalescent phases of COVID-19. The prospective study material was composed of cDNA or gDNA derived from T cells, B-cell-depleted T cells, or PBMCs. Subjects who had been exposed to COVID-19, were actively infected with it, or had recovered from it provided the deeply sampled blood TCRbeta repertoires that made up the dataset. The repertoires were released in a freely available public database intended as a resource for research on the immune response to SARS-CoV-2. The samples were drawn from the first 160 participants of the ongoing ImmuneRACE study and from some 1,300 subjects provided by 6 global collaborators. Sample metadata almost always included a de-identified subject ID, COVID-19 status, age in years and sex. Where HLA class I and class II types were available, the types were taken from metadata supplied by the sample provider, not from assay-based typing.

The investigation overall reported the following: The quantity of clinical and demographic metadata differed by source and by participant and was supplied without curation.

The collaborating institutions used their own protocols to collect whole blood in K2EDTA tubes. For TCRbeta analysis, collaborator samples were shipped as frozen whole blood, as isolated PBMCs, or as DNA extracted from either sample type. TCRbeta CDR3 regions were amplified from genomic DNA using the immunoSEQ Assay, a bias-controlled multiplex PCR. The study's processing was this. Nucleated cell counts per sample were estimated from amplification of reference gene primers within the assay. Sequence reads were collapsed and filtered to measure the absolute abundance of every unique TCRbeta CDR3 rearrangement. For each sample, productive Simpson clonality was calculated as the square root of Simpson's diversity index over productive rearrangements. TCRdb provides this immuneACCESS table in a form limited to in-frame rearrangements. Some clones are lacking; in checked studies, under half of them reflect an unresolved V gene, and why the rest are absent is not known. The DNA gave D and trimming, while V, J and clone size come from that table. The sample profile shows about 88,000 clones; about 82% of them were found once. 25% of the sample goes to the ten largest clones.

A word on this clone: Its target antigen remains unknown. No quality values exist for individual bases; no much larger clone is one base distant.

Sequenced material: peripheral blood. This receptor was identified in a human donor in a cohort sampled during active COVID-19.

The nucleotide sequence reads as follows: TGTGCCAGCAGCGTAGCTGGACAGGGCTATGGCTACACCTTC. This gives the protein CASSVAGQGYGYTF. Recombination linked TRBV9 to TRBJ1-2, and 8 junction bases match TRBD1. The CDR3 contains 14 residues, cysteine and phenylalanine counted. Only the CDR3 region is kept as DNA, spanning 42 bases read in frame from base 1. Reading the germline V gene gives CDR1 SGDLS and CDR2 YYNGEE. The germline V and J ends show losses of 0 bases and 4 bases respectively, and no gene match explains 2 bases of the junction.